The source of this T cell receptor beta chain is a study of blood T cell repertoires in COVID-19 (dated by TCRdb to between 2020 and 2021). For context, the study as a whole: Samples covering the acute and convalescent phases of COVID-19 were provided by collaborators in the United States, Italy and Spain. The material from the prospective study consisted of cDNA or gDNA derived from T cells, B-cell-depleted T cells, or PBMCs. Subjects who had been exposed to COVID-19, were actively infected with it, or had recovered from it provided the deeply sampled blood TCRbeta repertoires that made up the dataset. The repertoires were released in a freely available public database intended as a resource for research on the immune response to SARS-CoV-2. The samples were drawn from two sources: the first 160 participants of the ongoing ImmuneRACE study, and 1,200 or so subjects contributed by 6 global collaborators. Sample metadata almost always included a de-identified subject ID, COVID-19 status, age in years and sex. HLA class I and class II types, where available, came from metadata supplied by the sample provider rather than from assay-based typing. Findings and caveats that apply to the study as a whole: The amount of clinical and demographic metadata varied by source and participant and was provided uncurated.

The immunoSEQ Assay, a bias-controlled multiplex PCR, was used to amplify TCRbeta CDR3 regions from genomic DNA. Under the source paper's analysis protocol: Within the assay, amplification of reference gene primers was used to estimate how many nucleated cells each sample contained. To quantify the absolute abundance of each unique TCRbeta CDR3 rearrangement, sequence reads were collapsed and filtered. For each sample, productive Simpson clonality was calculated as the square root of Simpson's diversity index across productive rearrangements. TCRdb provides this immuneACCESS table in a form limited to in-frame rearrangements. Some clones are lacking; in checked studies, under half of them reflect an unresolved V gene, and why the rest are absent is not known. V, J and clone size derive from that table, while D and trimming were established from the DNA sequence. The sample table shows about 300,000 clones, and 88% are seen once. The leading ten clones occupy approximately 7.2% of the sample.

As regards this clone: There is no known antigen for this receptor. No base quality information exists; no much larger clone differs at one position.

Samples from volunteer blood donors who had recovered from COVID-19 were contributed by a second Seattle source. Collaborating institutions collected whole blood in K2EDTA tubes following their own protocols. For TCRbeta analysis, collaborators shipped samples in one of three forms: frozen whole blood, isolated PBMCs, or DNA extracted from either of those sample types. Unmatched junction bases come to 2, with V trimmed by 4 bases and J by 5 bases. CDR3 length: 14 amino acids, cysteine to phenylalanine. Only CDR3 DNA remains: 42 bases, in frame from the first base. The germline V gene sets CDR1 to MGHDK and CDR2 to SYGVNS.

The receptor chain draws on TRBV25-1 and TRBJ1-4; the junction holds 9 bases that match TRBD1. Sequencing used peripheral blood. This sequence originates from a woman younger than 45 who had recovered from COVID-19. The CDR3 loop reads CASSAGQGNEKLFF. The DNA sequence is given as TGTGCCAGCAGTGCGGGACAGGGCAATGAAAAACTGTTTTTT. When the CDR3 is completed using the reference TRBV25-1 and TRBJ1-4 genes on either side, the full variable domain is EADIYQTPRYLVIGTGKKITLECSQTMGHDKMYWYQQDPGMELHLIHYSYGVNSTEKGDLSSESTVSRIRTEHFPLTLESARPSHTSQYLCASSAGQGNEKLFFGSGTQLSVL.